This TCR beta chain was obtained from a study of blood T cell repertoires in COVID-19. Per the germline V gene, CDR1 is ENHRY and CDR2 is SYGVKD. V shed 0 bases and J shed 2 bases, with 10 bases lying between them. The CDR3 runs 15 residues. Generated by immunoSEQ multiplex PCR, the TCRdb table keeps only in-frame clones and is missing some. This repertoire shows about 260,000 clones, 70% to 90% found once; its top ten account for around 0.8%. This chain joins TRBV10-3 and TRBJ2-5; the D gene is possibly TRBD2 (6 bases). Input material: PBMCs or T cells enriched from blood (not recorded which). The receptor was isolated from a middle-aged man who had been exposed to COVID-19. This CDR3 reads CAISESGGKQETQYF. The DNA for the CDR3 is TGTGCCATCAGTGAGTCAGGAGGGAAACAAGAGACCCAGTACTTC.